A single T cell receptor (beta chain) is shown here with its context. Its antigen is as yet unknown. This specimen belongs to a study of T cell repertoires in cytomegalovirus infection. General study points: Carriage of CMV together with the relevant HLA was identifiable through cumulative public TCR beta family frequency.

Germline CDR1 is MNHEY and CDR2 is SVGAGI. Trimming shortened V by 6 bases and J by 0 bases, and 17 bases separated the two germline ends. The CDR3 runs 16 residues. TCRdb analysed the reads with MiXCR anew, one entry per CDR3 protein. The sample carries around 330,000 distinct CDR3 sequences, roughly a sixth recorded once. The sequenced material came from PBMCs. This TCR came from a human donor in good health (CMV status not recorded). Some clones in this sample may be carry-over from other donors' samples. The V call is TRBV6-5, the J call TRBJ1-2; D is perhaps TRBD1 (5 bases). CDR3 residues: CASSQGLRGANYGYTF. The CDR3 nucleotides are TGTGCCAGCAGCCAGGGTCTGAGAGGAGCTAACTATGGCTACACCTTC.